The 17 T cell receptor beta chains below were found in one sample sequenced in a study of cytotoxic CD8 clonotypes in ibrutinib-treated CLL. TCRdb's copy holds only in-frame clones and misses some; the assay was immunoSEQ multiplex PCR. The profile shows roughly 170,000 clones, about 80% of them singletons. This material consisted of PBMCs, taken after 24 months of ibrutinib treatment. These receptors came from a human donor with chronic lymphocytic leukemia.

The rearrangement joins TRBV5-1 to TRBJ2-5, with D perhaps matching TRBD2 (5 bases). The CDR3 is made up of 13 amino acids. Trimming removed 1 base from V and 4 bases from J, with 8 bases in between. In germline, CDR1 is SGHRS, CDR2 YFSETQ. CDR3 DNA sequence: TGCGCCAGCAGCTTGCCGGGAATAGAGACCCAGTACTTC. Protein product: CASSLPGIETQYF.

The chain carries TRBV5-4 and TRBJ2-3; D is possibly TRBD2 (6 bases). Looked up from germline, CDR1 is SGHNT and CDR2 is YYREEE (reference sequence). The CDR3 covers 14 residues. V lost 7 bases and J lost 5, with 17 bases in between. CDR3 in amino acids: CASHGSTFGDTQYF. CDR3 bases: TGTGCCAGCCACGGGAGCACCTTCGGAGATACGCAGTATTTT.

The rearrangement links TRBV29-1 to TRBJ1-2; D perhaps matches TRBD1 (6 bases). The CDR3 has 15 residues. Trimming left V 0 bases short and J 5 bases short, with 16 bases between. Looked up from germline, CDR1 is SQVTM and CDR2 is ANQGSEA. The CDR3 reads CSVEDIGGRGYGYTF. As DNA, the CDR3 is TGCAGCGTTGAAGATATTGGGGGGCGCGGTTATGGCTACACCTTC.

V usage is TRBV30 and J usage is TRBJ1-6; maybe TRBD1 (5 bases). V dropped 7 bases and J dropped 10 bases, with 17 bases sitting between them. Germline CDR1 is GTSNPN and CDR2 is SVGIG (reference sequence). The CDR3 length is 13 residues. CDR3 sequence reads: CAYRGVAGSPLHF. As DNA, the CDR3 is TGTGCCTACCGGGGGGTTGCAGGATCACCCCTCCACTTT. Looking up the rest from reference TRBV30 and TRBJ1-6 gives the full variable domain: SQTIHQWPATLVQPVGSPLSLECTVEGTSNPNLYWYRQAAGRGLQLLFYSVGIGQISSEVPQNLSASRPQDRQFILSSKKLLLSDSGFYLCAYRGVAGSPLHFGNGTRLTVT.

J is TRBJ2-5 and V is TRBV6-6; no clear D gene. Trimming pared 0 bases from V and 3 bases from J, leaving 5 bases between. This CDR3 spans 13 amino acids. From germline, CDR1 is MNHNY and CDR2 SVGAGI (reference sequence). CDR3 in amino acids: CASSYSAKETQYF. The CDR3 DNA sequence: TGTGCCAGCAGTTACTCGGCAAAAGAGACCCAGTACTTC.

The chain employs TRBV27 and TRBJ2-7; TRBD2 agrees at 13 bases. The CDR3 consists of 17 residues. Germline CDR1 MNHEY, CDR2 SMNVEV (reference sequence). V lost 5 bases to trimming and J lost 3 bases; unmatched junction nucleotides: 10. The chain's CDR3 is CASSRGTSGNLNYEQYF. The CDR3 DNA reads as TGTGCCAGCAGTAGAGGGACTAGCGGGAACTTGAACTACGAGCAGTACTTC.

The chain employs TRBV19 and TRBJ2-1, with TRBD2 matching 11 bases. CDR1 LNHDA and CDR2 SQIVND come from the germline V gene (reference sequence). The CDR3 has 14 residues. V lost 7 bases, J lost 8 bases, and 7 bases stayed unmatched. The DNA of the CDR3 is TGTGCCAGTACCCCTAGCGGGAGGTTGCATGAGCAGTTCTTC. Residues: CASTPSGRLHEQFF.

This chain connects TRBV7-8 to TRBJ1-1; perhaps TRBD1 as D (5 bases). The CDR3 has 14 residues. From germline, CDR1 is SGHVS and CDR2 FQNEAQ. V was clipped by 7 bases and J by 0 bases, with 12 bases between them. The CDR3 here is CASIRTRMNTEAFF. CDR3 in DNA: TGTGCCAGCATACGGACAAGAATGAACACTGAAGCTTTCTTT.

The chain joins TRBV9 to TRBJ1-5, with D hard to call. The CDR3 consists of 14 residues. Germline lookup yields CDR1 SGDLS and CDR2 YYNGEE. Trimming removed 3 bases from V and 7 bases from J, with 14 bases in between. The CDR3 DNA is TGTGCCAGCAGCGCCAACTCCGGGAGCCAGCCCCAGCATTTT. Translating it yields CASSANSGSQPQHF.

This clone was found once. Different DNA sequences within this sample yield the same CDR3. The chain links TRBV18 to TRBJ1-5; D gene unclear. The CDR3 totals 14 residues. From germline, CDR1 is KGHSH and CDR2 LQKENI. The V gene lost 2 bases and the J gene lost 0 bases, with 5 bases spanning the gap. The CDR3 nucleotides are TGTGCCAGCTCACCAGGAAATAGCAATCAGCCCCAGCATTTT. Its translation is CASSPGNSNQPQHF. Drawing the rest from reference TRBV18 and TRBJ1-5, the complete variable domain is NAGVMQNPRHLVRRRGQEARLRCSPMKGHSHVYWYRQLPEEGLKFMVYLQKENIIDESGMPKERFSAEFPKEGPSILRIQQVVRGDSAAYFCASSPGNSNQPQHFGDGTRLSIL.

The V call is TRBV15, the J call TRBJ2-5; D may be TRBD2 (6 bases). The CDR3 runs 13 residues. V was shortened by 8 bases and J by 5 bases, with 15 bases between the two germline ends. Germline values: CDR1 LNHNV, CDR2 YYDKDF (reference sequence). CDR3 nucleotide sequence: TGTGCCACCCGTGCTGGGGGGAAGGAGACCCAGTACTTC. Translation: CATRAGGKETQYF.

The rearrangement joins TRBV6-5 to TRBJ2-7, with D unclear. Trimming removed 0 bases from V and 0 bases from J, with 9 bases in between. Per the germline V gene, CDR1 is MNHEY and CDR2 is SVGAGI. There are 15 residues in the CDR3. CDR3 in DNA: TGTGCCAGCAGTTACTCTGCATTTCACTCCTACGAGCAGTACTTC. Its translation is CASSYSAFHSYEQYF.

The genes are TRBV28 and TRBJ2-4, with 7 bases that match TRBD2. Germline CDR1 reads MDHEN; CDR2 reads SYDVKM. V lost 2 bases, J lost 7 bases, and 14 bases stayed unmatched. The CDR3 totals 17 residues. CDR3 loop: CASSLIGGVAGSNIQYF. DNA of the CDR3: TGTGCCAGCAGTTTAATTGGGGGGGTTGCCGGATCGAACATTCAGTACTTC.

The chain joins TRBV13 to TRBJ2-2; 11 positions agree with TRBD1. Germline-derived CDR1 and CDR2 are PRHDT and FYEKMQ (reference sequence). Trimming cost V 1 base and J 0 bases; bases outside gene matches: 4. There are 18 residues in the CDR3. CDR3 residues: CASSLASDRGPNTGELFF. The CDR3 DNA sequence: TGTGCCAGCAGCTTAGCGTCGGACAGGGGGCCGAACACCGGGGAGCTGTTTTTT.

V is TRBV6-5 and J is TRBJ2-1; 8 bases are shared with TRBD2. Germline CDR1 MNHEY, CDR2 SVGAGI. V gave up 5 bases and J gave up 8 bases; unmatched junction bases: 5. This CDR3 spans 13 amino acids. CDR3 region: CASSIGLADEQFF. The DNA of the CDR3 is TGTGCCAGCAGTATCGGACTAGCCGATGAGCAGTTCTTC.

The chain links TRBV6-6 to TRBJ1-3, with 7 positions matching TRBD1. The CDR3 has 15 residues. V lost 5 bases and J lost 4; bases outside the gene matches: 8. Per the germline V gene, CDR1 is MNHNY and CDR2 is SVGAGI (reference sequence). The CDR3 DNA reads TGTGCCAGCAGTCCCCCCTCGGACAGGGGAAACACCATATATTTT. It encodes CASSPPSDRGNTIYF.

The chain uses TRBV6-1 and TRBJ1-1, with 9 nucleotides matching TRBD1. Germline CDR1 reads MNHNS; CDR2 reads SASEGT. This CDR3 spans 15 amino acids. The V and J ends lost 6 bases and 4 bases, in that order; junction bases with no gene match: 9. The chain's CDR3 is CASRGQGGVGTEAFF. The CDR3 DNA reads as TGTGCCAGCAGGGGACAGGGAGGGGTGGGCACTGAAGCTTTCTTT.